This T cell receptor (beta chain) came from a study of regulatory T cells in long-lasting Graves disease. Study summary: Those with persistent Graves' disease had received antithyroid drugs for over 5 years with positive TSH receptor antibodies.

General study results and limits: Newly diagnosed disease favored TRBV20-1 and TRBJ2-1 over persistent disease.

Indicated time point: persistent/refractory GD, antithyroid drugs over 5 years with positive TRAb. Extracted RNA from PBMCs served as the source of the TCR library. The V end lost 4 bases, the J end lost 7 bases, and 15 bases lay between the germline ends. This CDR3 has 14 amino acids. Germline V gene data show CDR1 as SGDLS and CDR2 as YYNGEE. Combining iRepertoire HTBI primers with Arm-PCR of CDR3 regions, the authors built TCR beta libraries. TCRdb reprocessed the multiplex PCR reads with MiXCR, giving one entry per CDR3 protein. The data contain roughly 450,000 distinct CDR3 sequences, around a quarter of them singletons. This clonotype was counted many times. The target antigen is unknown.

The V call is TRBV9, the J call TRBJ2-4, with a possible D match to TRBD1 (6 bases). The TCR originated in a female donor with Graves disease. Specimen: peripheral blood mononuclear cells (PBMCs), collected when the disease was refractory, from a patient treated with antithyroid drugs. The CDR3 here is CASSPSIQGNIQYF. CDR3 bases: TGTGCCAGCAGCCCGTCAATTCAGGGGAACATTCAGTACTTC.